Following are 2 T cell receptor beta chains from one sample sequenced in a study of T cell changes during pregnancy in multiple sclerosis. Sequencing used immunoSEQ multiplex PCR; TCRdb keeps in-frame clones, though not all of them. The sample has fewer than 45,000 clones; around nine tenths are singletons. Sequencing used CD8+ T cells from peripheral blood mononuclear cells, obtained after pregnancy. The receptor source for this set is a female donor in good health, enrolled as a control in a pregnancy study.

The chain employs TRBV5-4 and TRBJ2-7; TRBD1 matches at 8 bases. Germline CDR1 reads SGHNT; CDR2 reads YYREEE (reference sequence). After removal of 4 bases from V and 2 bases from J, the junction contained 5 bases not matched to a gene. The CDR3 spans 14 residues. CDR3 DNA: TGTGCCAGCAGCCCGGACAGGGATACCTACGAGCAGTACTTC. This sequence encodes CASSPDRDTYEQYF. Full variable domain (rest looked up from reference TRBV5-4 and TRBJ2-7): ETGVTQSPTHLIKTRGQQVTLRCSSQSGHNTVSWYQQALGQGPQFIFQYYREEENGRGNFPPRFSGLQFPNYSSELNVNALELDDSALYLCASSPDRDTYEQYFGPGTRLTVT.

The chain links TRBV6-6 to TRBJ1-1; 7 bases align to TRBD1. Per the germline V gene, CDR1 is MNHNY and CDR2 is SVGAGI (reference sequence). With 5 bases clipped from V and 7 bases from J, the junction kept 4 bases outside the gene matches. The CDR3 loop spans 12 amino acids. The DNA of the CDR3 is TGTGCCAGCAGTGATACAGGGGTTGAAGCTTTCTTT. This gives the protein CASSDTGVEAFF.